This TCR beta chain was sequenced for a study of blood T cell repertoires in COVID-19. Looking at the study overall: Italy, Spain and the United States were the sources of the convalescent and acute COVID-19 samples.

Allocation to cohorts depended on clinical history reported by the participants. Original analysis: Amplification from reference gene primers served as the basis for estimated nucleated cell counts. Clones were sequenced by immunoSEQ multiplex PCR, and TCRdb holds only the in-frame ones, with some missing. For V, J and clone size, that table is used; D and trimming come from the DNA. The sample records around 250,000 clones, 70% to 90% being singletons. Per the germline V gene, CDR1 is GTSNPN and CDR2 is SVGIG (reference sequence). The CDR3 length is 13 residues. The V segment lost 3 bases and the J segment 8 bases; nucleotides outside the gene matches: 7.

This sequence joins TRBV30 and TRBJ1-5; 7 nucleotides align to TRBD1. Sequenced input: PBMCs or T cells enriched from blood (not recorded which). The receptor was derived from a man aged 18 to 29 who had recovered from COVID-19. In DNA form, the CDR3 reads TGTGCCTGGAGCTTACAGGGGTTGGAGCCCCAGCATTTT. Protein: CAWSLQGLEPQHF. Based on the CDR3 plus reference TRBV30 and TRBJ1-5, the full variable domain is SQTIHQWPATLVQPVGSPLSLECTVEGTSNPNLYWYRQAAGRGLQLLFYSVGIGQISSEVPQNLSASRPQDRQFILSSKKLLLSDSGFYLCAWSLQGLEPQHFGDGTRLSIL.